Listed here is a single T cell receptor beta chain. Its antigen is unknown. Base qualities are missing; no much larger clone stands one base away. This record belongs to a study of T cell responses to AZD1222 COVID-19 vaccine (dated by TCRdb to 2020 to 2023). Turning to the overall study: AZD1222 recipients whose second dose came at about 4 weeks and those whose second dose came at about 12 weeks were combined into one group, since spike-specific TCR depth and breadth did not differ between the two schedules. TCR sequencing covered roughly 230 trial participants: about 210 given two doses of AZD1222 and 26 given two doses of MenACWY control vaccine. Trial participants were enrolled by age into subgroups of 18-55, 56-69 and 70-plus years, and approximately 150, 30 and 60 TCR-sequenced participants, respectively, were included in these subgroups. Paper-wide results and their limitations: No day 14 peak-response samples were available, so repertoires were characterized only after the peak T cell response. Conclusions about previously exposed vaccinees are limited, since just 6 or 7 AZD1222 recipients were seropositive for SARS-CoV-2 at baseline. After two AZD1222 doses, both the breadth and the depth of spike-specific TCRs were significantly higher than at day 0 and than in MenACWY recipients. The vaccine-associated CD4 TCRs covered the entire spike protein, and the dominant responses fell in regions 160-218 and 743-854. Participants were mostly white British, with more females than males. The authors suggested clonal diversity may have been underestimated. Nearly half of unique spike-specific TCRs reportedly recognized epitopes outside regions mutated in the B.1.351 and B.1.1.7 variants. The 56-69-year group was small, and its depth increase did not reach significance, likely because of low power.

The time point tag for this specimen amounts to: baseline before first vaccination. Vaccinee samples came from UK trials COV001 and COV002, including a single-blind randomized controlled phase 2/3 trial of AZD1222 (ChAdOx1 nCoV-19) in healthy adults. For TCRbeta chain sequencing, PBMC samples were collected from trial participants at day 0 and at day 28 after the second dose. From V the trimming removes 0 bases and from J it removes 2 bases, while the gene matches leave 9 bases of the junction unaccounted for. From a lookup of the germline V gene (reference sequence), CDR1 and CDR2 are GTSNPN and SVGIG. From the cysteine through the phenylalanine, the CDR3 covers 16 amino acids. This entry keeps only the CDR3 DNA: 48 bases, framed from base 1. The CDR3 regions of human TCRbeta chains were subjected to immunosequencing. The study's processing was this. TCRs in the repertoires were compared against a reference library of SARS-CoV-2-specific TCRs that had been generated with the MIRA antigen-specificity platform. Breadth was defined as the fraction of unique TCRs that were SARS-CoV-2-associated, and depth was defined as the fraction of total T cells that were SARS-CoV-2-associated. Using the MIRA data, each spike-specific TCR was assigned both to the spike region to which the TCR was reactive and to a CD4 or CD8 class. Log10-transformed breadth and depth values were compared by one-way ANOVA with Sidak's multiple comparisons tests. TCRdb retrieved this table from immuneACCESS and kept in-frame rearrangements only. Not all clones are present; in checked studies, unresolved V genes account for under half, and no reason is known for the remainder. V and J calls plus clone size are reproduced from that table; the DNA served to infer D and trimming. The sample includes 130,000 or so clones, with 90% observed a single time. The ten biggest clones cover 1.6% of the sample.

The rearrangement joined TRBV30 to TRBJ1-2, and 7 junctional nucleotides match TRBD1. The source is an adult in good health. The sample here was peripheral blood, taken on day 0 of AZD1222 vaccination. For the CDR3, the sequence is CAWSVGQGVSNYGYTF. The DNA reads as follows: TGTGCCTGGAGTGTCGGGCAGGGGGTATCGAACTATGGCTACACCTTC. Joined to the reference TRBV30 and TRBJ1-2 proteins, this CDR3 gives the full variable domain: SQTIHQWPATLVQPVGSPLSLECTVEGTSNPNLYWYRQAAGRGLQLLFYSVGIGQISSEVPQNLSASRPQDRQFILSSKKLLLSDSGFYLCAWSVGQGVSNYGYTFGSGTRLTVV.